This is a list of T cell receptor beta chains from one sample in a study of blood T cell repertoires in COVID-19. Measured with immunoSEQ multiplex PCR; TCRdb has only the in-frame clones, and not every one. The sample shows some 140,000 clones, roughly 76% of them seen only once. The sample taken for sequencing was peripheral blood. The receptors derive from an elderly man with acute or convalescent COVID-19. Each CDR3 is given with its conserved first and last residue. Only part of the rows carry a size: once, few, many, or a class if the clone is expanded.

v_gene	abundance	j_gene	CDR3aa
TRBV4-1	.	TRBJ2-7	CASSQDPRGEQYF
TRBV3-1/TRBV3-2	.	TRBJ1-1	CASSDRGQAAFF
TRBV7-2	.	TRBJ1-6	CASSYRGEQGLRSSPLHF
TRBV20-1	.	TRBJ2-7	CSASIHSGGSEQYF
TRBV5-4	few	TRBJ2-6	CASSLEGRAGANVLTF
TRBV7-3	.	TRBJ2-3	CASSPEITDTQYF
TRBV7-2	.	TRBJ2-1	CASSPRTGRYNEQFF
TRBV5-4	.	TRBJ2-4	CASSFPGAKNIQYF
TRBV20-1	.	TRBJ2-7	CSVSGTYEQYF
TRBV7-2	.	TRBJ1-6	CASSLGGQGVKSYNSPLHF
TRBV6-2/TRBV6-3	.	TRBJ2-1	CASSQPGRDNEQFF
TRBV2	.	TRBJ2-5	CASTLVRGSQETQYF
TRBV3-1/TRBV3-2	.	TRBJ2-5	CASSQFPETQYF
TRBV6-5	.	TRBJ2-7	CASSSPAGGVSYEQYF
TRBV29-1	.	TRBJ1-2	CSVEDPTTGIDYGYTF
TRBV10-3	.	TRBJ1-2	CAISKTGGALTTYGYTF
TRBV6-2/TRBV6-3	.	TRBJ1-5	CASSYRQGASQPQHF
TRBV7-2	.	TRBJ2-1	CASSLRLYNEQFF
TRBV15	many	TRBJ2-1	CATSRGSRAGIYNEQFF
TRBV2	once	TRBJ1-5	CASSDQPGQGEEPQHF
TRBV7-2	.	TRBJ2-7	CASSSLAGGSYEQYF
TRBV5-4	.	TRBJ1-1	CASSLEQLDTEAFF
TRBV11-2	once	TRBJ1-3	CASSLAAGNSGNTIYF
TRBV2	.	TRBJ1-5	CASSESWQGHQPQHF
TRBV6-6	.	TRBJ1-4	CASTQTGTNEKLFF
TRBV6-2/TRBV6-3	few	TRBJ2-5	CASSSRGVGEETQYF
TRBV6-2/TRBV6-3	.	TRBJ2-7	CASSTYYEQYF
TRBV7-3	few	TRBJ2-3	CASSLTTGAKDTQYF
TRBV20-1	few	TRBJ1-1	CSASFAGVNTEAFF
TRBV29-1	.	TRBJ2-1	CSVVGGSSYNEQFF
TRBV5-1	.	TRBJ2-3	CASSFQGTDTQYF
TRBV4-2	few	TRBJ1-1	CASSRRVDTEAFF
TRBV27	.	TRBJ1-5	CATARGGFQNQPQHF
TRBV7-9	.	TRBJ2-1	CASSLGGQRYNEQFF
TRBV6-1	.	TRBJ1-5	CASSEARVRGSNQPQHF
TRBV7-3	once	TRBJ2-3	CASSLGSGGEDTQYF
TRBV6-5	.	TRBJ1-5	CASSPRGNQPQHF
TRBV29-1	.	TRBJ1-4	CSVEDSKQGEKLFF
TRBV7-8	.	TRBJ2-4	CASSLAGQGNIQYF
TRBV5-1	.	TRBJ1-4	CASSLGVGGNEKLFF
TRBV4-1	.	TRBJ1-2	CASSQAGQGRASGYTF
TRBV18	.	TRBJ1-2	CASSPRGGDGYTF
TRBV19	.	TRBJ1-1	CASSGHLNEAFF
TRBV19	.	TRBJ2-5	CASSQRTGAPQETQYF
TRBV4-1	.	TRBJ2-7	CASSQDQGYEQYF
TRBV4-3	.	TRBJ2-3	CASSQDGPGGTDTQYF
TRBV28	.	TRBJ2-3	CASSHVRVLAESTDTQYF
TRBV7-8	many	TRBJ1-2	CASSPYRVPDYGYTF
TRBV7-9	.	TRBJ1-5	CASSLGGGGQPQHF
TRBV12-3/TRBV12-4	.	TRBJ2-1	CASTQGGEQFF
TRBV18	.	TRBJ1-4	CASSPDRIGEKLFF